Reported below is one TCR beta chain. These data are taken from a study of blood T cell repertoires in COVID-19. For the study at large: Collection of acute and convalescent COVID-19 samples took place in the United States, Italy and Spain.

Per germline, CDR1 LNHNV and CDR2 YYDKDF (reference sequence). Trimming took off 1 base at V and 5 bases at J, with 5 bases between the two ends. The CDR3 is made up of 12 amino acids. Authors' methods: Amplification with reference gene primers provided the estimates of nucleated cell counts. Sequenced by immunoSEQ multiplex PCR; TCRdb stores in-frame clones only, minus some. The V and J calls and clone size come from that table; D and trimming were worked out from the DNA. The top ten clones hold over 30% of a sample with approximately 74,000 clones, roughly four fifths of them seen once. The sequence was collected from a man in his sixties or seventies with acute or convalescent COVID-19. The chain uses TRBV15 and TRBJ2-5; no definite D call. Sequencing input: peripheral blood. The CDR3: CATSRVGETQYF. The CDR3, as DNA: TGTGCCACCAGCAGAGTCGGGGAGACCCAGTACTTC.